This T cell receptor beta chain was recovered during a study of T cell repertoires in cytomegalovirus infection. Overall study: Researchers turned to recently identified HLA-C-restricted CMV epitopes as well as well-studied HLA-B-restricted ones. The public TCR beta signatures pointed to both CMV infection and matching HLA type. Study outcomes and limitations: Cumulative public TCR beta family frequency identified CMV carriers with the relevant HLA. HLA-C-restricted CMV clonotypes gave the most frequent clonotype in two of eight donors.

Using its own MiXCR run on the reads, TCRdb lists one record per CDR3 protein. The sample contains roughly 120,000 distinct CDR3 sequences, more than 30% of which appear only once. The CDR3 is 13 amino acids. The germline V and J ends were trimmed by 0 bases and 10 bases, with 10 bases remaining between them. Germline CDR1 and CDR2: MGHRA and YSYEKL. This clonotype was detected only a few times. The antigen remains unidentified. This sequence joins TRBV4-1 and TRBJ2-1; D is undetermined. This material consisted of CD8+ T cells from cultured PBMCs, taken from culture after CMV antigen stimulation. This receptor was taken from a human donor in good health (CMV status not recorded). Some clones in this sample may be carry-over from other donors' samples. CDR3 nucleotides: TGCGCCAGCAGCCAAGACGTAACTAAAGAGCAGTTCTTC. This codes for CASSQDVTKEQFF.